This T cell receptor (beta chain) emerged from a study of T cell responses to AZD1222 COVID-19 vaccine. Across the whole study: The study pooled second doses at about 4 or about 12 weeks. Study observations and caveats: The breadth and depth of Spike-specific TCRs increased once two AZD1222 doses had been given. Among the donors, most were white British and more were female, and clonal diversity was possibly underestimated.

Looked up from germline, CDR1 is LNHDA and CDR2 is SQIVND (reference sequence). The CDR3 covers 15 residues. Trimming took 7 bases from V and 2 from J; bases not matched to a gene: 5. Repertoires were generated with immunoSEQ multiplex PCR, while TCRdb's copy carries only in-frame clones and drops some. The sample consists of some 110,000 clones, more than 70% of them appearing once. A word on this clone: The antigen is not known.

The chain links TRBV19 to TRBJ2-2; TRBD2 agrees at 9 bases. Here the sequenced sample was peripheral blood, taken on day 0 of AZD1222 vaccination. This clonotype was obtained from an adult in good health. The CDR3 DNA follows: TGTGCCAGTATGGGTAGCGGGAGAAACACCGGGGAGCTGTTTTTT. Protein product: CASMGSGRNTGELFF.